Here is one T cell receptor beta chain with its context. What it binds is not known. These data come from a study of cytomegalovirus exposure and HLA in healthy donors. General observations from the study: A later analysis found TCR association rates differed by HLA locus, highest for DRB1 and lowest for HLA-C. Common viral pathogens seemed, in a later analysis, to connect with several of the most significant clusters.

V was shortened by 5 bases and J by 5 bases, with 12 bases between the two germline ends. Germline assignment: CDR1 LNHDA and CDR2 SQIVND (reference sequence). The CDR3 loop spans 13 amino acids. Whereas donors were nominally healthy upon sampling, unrecorded immune exposures were probable. Vbeta (60) and Jbeta (13) primers were used in the PCR. Generated by immunoSEQ multiplex PCR, the TCRdb table keeps only in-frame clones and is missing some. The sample contains roughly 110,000 clones, 65% to 90% of which appear only once. Sequencing was carried out using PBMCs. This receptor was identified in a man aged 50 to 60 in good health and CMV-seronegative. The chain combines TRBV19 with TRBJ2-5; D is possibly TRBD2 (6 bases). This CDR3 is CASSSEGLETQYF. For the CDR3, the DNA is TGTGCCAGTAGTTCGGAGGGCCTGGAGACCCAGTACTTC.